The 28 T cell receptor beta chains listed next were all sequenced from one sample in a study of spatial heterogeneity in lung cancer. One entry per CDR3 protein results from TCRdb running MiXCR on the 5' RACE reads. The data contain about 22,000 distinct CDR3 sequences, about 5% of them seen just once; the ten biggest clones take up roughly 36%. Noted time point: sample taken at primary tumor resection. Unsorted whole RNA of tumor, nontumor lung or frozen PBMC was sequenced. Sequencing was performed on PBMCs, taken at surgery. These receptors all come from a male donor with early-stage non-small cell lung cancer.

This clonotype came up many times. The CDR3 sequence is CASSGGQGWNQPQHF. CDR3 coding DNA: TGTGCCAGTAGTGGGGGACAGGGGTGGAATCAGCCCCAGCATTTT. This chain connects TRBV19 to TRBJ1-5, with 10 bases that match TRBD1. The germline V gene encodes CDR1 LNHDA and CDR2 SQIVND (reference sequence). Trimming cost V 5 bases and J 4 bases; bases outside gene matches: 5. The CDR3 totals 15 residues. Looking up the rest from reference TRBV19 and TRBJ1-5 gives the full variable domain: DGGITQSPKYLFRKEGQNVTLSCEQNLNHDAMYWYRQDPGQGLRLIYYSQIVNDFQKGDIAEGYSVSREKKESFPLTVTSAQKNPTAFYLCASSGGQGWNQPQHFGDGTRLSIL.

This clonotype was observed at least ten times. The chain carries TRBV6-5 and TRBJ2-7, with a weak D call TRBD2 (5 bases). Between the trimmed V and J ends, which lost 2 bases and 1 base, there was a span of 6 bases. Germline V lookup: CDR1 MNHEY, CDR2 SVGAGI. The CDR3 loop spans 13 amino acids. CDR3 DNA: TGTGCCAGCAGTTACAGGAGGTCCTACGAGCAGTACTTC. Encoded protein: CASSYRRSYEQYF.

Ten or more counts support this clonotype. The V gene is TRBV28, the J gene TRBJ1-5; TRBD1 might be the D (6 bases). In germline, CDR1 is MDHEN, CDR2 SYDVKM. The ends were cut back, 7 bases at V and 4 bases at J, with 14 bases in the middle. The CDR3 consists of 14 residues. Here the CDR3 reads CASNAGTWNQPQHF. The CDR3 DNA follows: TGTGCCAGCAACGCCGGGACATGGAATCAGCCCCAGCATTTT. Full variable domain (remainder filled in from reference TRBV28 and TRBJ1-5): DVKVTQSSRYLVKRTGEKVFLECVQDMDHENMFWYRQDPGLGLRLIYFSYDVKMKEKGDIPEGYSVSREKKERFSLILESASTNQTSMYLCASNAGTWNQPQHFGDGTRLSIL.

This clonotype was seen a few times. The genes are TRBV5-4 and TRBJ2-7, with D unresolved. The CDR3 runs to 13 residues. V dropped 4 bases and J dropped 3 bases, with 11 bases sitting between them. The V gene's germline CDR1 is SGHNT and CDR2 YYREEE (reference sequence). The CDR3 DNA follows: TGTGCCAGCAGCCACTCTTCGGGCTACGAGCAGTACTTC. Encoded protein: CASSHSSGYEQYF.

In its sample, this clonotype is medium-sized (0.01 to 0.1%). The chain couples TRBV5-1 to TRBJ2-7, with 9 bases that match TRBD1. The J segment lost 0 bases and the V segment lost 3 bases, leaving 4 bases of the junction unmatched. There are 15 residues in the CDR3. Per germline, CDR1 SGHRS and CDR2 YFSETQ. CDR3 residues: CASSWGTGSSYEQYF. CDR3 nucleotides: TGCGCCAGCAGCTGGGGGACAGGGAGCTCCTACGAGCAGTACTTC.

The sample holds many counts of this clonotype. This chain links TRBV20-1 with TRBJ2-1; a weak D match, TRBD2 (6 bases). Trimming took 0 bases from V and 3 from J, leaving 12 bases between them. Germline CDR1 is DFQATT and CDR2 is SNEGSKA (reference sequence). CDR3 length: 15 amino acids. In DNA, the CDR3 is TGCAGTGCTAGAGATCGGCTGGGGGGCTACAATGAGCAGTTCTTC. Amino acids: CSARDRLGGYNEQFF.

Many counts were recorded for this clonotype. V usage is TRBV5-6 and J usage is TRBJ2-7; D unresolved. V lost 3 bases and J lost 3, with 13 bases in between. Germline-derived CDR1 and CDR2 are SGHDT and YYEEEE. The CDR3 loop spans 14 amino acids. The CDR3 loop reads CASSWLGFDYEQYF. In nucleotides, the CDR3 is TGTGCCAGCAGCTGGCTAGGCTTTGACTACGAGCAGTACTTC.

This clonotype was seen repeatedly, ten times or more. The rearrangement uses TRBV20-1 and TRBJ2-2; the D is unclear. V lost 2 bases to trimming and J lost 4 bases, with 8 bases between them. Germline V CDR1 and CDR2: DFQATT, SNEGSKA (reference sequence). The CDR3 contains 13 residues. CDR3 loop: CSARPRRTGELFF. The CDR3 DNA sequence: TGCAGTGCTAGACCGAGGCGCACCGGGGAGCTGTTTTTT.

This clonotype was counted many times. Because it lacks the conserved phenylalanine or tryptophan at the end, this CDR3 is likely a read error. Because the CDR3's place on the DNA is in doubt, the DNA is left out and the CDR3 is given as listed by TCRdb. The CDR3 is CASSPEGLPFGR. The chain uses TRBV7-9 and TRBJ1-1. The CDR3 is 12 amino acids long, termini counted. Germline CDR1 and CDR2: SEHNR and FQNEAQ (reference sequence).

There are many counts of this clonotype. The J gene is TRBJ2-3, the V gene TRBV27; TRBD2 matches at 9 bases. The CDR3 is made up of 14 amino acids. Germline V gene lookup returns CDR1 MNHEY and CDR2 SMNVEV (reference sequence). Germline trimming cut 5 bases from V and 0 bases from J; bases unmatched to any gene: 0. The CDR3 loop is CASSGLASTDTQYF. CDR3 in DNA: TGTGCCAGCAGTGGACTAGCGAGCACAGATACGCAGTATTTT.

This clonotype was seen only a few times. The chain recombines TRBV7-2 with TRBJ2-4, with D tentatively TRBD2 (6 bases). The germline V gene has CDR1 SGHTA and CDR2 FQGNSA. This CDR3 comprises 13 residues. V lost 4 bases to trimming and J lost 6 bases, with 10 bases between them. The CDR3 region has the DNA TGTGCCAGCAGCTCCTTCGGGAGAAACATTCAGTACTTC. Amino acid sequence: CASSSFGRNIQYF.

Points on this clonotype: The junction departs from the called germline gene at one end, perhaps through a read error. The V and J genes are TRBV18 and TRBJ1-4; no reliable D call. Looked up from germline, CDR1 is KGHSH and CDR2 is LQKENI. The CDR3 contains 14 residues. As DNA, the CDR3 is TGTGCCAGCTCACCACAGCGTACTAATGGAAAACTGTTTTTT. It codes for CASSPQRTNGKLFF.

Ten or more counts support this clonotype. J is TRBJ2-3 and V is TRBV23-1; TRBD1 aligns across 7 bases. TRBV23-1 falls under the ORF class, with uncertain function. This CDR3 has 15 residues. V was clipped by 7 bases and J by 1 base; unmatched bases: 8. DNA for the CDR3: TGCGCCAGCACCCCCCGACAGGGTGGCACAGATACGCAGTATTTT. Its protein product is CASTPRQGGTDTQYF.

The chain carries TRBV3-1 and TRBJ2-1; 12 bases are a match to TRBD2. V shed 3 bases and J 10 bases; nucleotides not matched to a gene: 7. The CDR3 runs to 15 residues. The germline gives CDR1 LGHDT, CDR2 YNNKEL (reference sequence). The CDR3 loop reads CASSQGASGRGEQFF. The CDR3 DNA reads TGTGCCAGCAGCCAGGGAGCTAGCGGGAGGGGCGAGCAGTTCTTC.

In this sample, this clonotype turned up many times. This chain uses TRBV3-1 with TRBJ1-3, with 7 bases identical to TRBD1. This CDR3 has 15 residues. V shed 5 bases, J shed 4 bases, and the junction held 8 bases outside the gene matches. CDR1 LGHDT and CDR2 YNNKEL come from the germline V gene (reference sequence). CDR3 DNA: TGTGCCAGCAGCAGACGACAGGGAGGCGGAAACACCATATATTTT. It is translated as CASSRRQGGGNTIYF.

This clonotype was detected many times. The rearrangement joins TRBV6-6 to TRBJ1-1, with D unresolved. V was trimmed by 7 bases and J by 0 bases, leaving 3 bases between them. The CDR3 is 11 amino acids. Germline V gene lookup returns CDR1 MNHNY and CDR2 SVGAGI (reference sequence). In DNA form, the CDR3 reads TGTGCCAGCAACGTGAACACTGAAGCTTTCTTT. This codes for CASNVNTEAFF.

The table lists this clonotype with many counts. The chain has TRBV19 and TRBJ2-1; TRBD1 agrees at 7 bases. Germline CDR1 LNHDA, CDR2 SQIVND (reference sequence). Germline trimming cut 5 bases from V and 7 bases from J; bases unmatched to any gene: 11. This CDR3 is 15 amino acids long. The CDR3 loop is CASSLSRGLKNEQFF. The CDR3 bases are TGTGCCAGTAGTCTCTCAAGGGGGCTAAAGAATGAGCAGTTCTTC.

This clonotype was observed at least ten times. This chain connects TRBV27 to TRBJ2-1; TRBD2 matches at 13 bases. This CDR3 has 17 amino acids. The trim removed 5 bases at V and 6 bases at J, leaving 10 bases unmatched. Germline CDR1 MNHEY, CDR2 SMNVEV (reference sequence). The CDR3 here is CASSVGRGLAGSNEQFF. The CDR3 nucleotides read TGTGCCAGCAGTGTAGGAAGGGGACTAGCGGGGAGCAATGAGCAGTTCTTC.

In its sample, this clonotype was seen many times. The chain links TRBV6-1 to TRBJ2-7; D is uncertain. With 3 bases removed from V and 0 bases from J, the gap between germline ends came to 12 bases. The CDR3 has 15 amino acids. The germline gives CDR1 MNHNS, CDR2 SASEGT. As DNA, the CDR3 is TGTGCCAGCAGTGACACTTCCAGTCCCTCCTACGAGCAGTACTTC. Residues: CASSDTSSPSYEQYF.

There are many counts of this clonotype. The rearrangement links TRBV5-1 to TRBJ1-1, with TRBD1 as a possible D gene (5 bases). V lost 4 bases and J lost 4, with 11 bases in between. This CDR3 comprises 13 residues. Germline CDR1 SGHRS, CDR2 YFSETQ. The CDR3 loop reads CASSLREGTEAFF. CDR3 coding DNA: TGCGCCAGCAGCCTCAGGGAGGGCACTGAAGCTTTCTTT.

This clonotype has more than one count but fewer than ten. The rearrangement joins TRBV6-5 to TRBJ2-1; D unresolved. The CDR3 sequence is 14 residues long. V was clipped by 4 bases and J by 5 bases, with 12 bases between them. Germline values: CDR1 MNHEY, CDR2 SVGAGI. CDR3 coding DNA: TGTGCCAGCAGTTCTCCGGGCCTGAACAATGAGCAGTTCTTC. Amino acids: CASSSPGLNNEQFF.

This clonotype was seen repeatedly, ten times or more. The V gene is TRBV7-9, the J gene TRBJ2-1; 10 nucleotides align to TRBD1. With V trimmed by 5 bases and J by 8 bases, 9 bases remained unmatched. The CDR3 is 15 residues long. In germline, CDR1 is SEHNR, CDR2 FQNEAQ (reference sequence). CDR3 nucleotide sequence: TGTGCCAGCAGCCTCTCGGGACAGGGGATCCATGAGCAGTTCTTC. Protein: CASSLSGQGIHEQFF.

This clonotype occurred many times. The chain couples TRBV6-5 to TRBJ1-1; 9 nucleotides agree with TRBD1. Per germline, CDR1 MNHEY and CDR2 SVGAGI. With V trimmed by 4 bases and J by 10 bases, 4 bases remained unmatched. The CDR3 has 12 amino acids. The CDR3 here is CASSSDRGRAFF. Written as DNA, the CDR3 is TGTGCCAGCAGTTCGGACAGGGGCAGAGCTTTCTTT.

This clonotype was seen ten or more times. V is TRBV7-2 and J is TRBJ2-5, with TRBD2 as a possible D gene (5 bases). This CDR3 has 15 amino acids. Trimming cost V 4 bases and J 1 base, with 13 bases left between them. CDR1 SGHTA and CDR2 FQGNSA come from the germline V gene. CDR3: CASSSSPRVQETQYF. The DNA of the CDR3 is TGTGCCAGCAGCTCTAGCCCCCGGGTCCAAGAGACCCAGTACTTC.

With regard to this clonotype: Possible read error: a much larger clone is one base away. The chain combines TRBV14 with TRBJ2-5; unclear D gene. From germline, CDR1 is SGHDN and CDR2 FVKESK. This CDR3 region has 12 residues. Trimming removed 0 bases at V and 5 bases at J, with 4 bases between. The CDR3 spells CASSQDWETQYF. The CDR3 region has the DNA TGTGCCAGCAGCCAAGATTGGGAGACCCAGTACTTC. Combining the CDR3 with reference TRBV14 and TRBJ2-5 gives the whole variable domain EAGVTQFPSHSVIEKGQTVTLRCDPISGHDNLYWYRRVMGKEIKFLLHFVKESKQDESGMPNNRFLAERTGGTYSTLKVQPAELEDSGVYFCASSQDWETQYFGPGTRLLVL.

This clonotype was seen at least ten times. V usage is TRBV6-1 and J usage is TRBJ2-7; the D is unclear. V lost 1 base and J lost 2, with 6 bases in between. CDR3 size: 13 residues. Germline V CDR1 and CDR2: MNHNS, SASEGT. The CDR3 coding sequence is TGTGCCAGCAGTGAAGTCAAACCCTACGAGCAGTACTTC. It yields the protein CASSEVKPYEQYF.

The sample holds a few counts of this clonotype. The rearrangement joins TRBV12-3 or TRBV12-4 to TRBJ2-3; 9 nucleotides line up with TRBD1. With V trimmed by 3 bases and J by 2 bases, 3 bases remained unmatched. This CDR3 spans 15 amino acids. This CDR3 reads CASSLGTGITDTQYF. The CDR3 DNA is TGTGCCAGCAGTTTGGGGACAGGGATCACAGATACGCAGTATTTT.

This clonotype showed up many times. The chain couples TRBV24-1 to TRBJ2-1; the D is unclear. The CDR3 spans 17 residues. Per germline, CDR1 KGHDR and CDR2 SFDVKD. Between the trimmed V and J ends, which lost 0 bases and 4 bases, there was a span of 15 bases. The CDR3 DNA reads TGTGCCACCAGTGATTTGGATCCGGATTTGGGGTACAATGAGCAGTTCTTC. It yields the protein CATSDLDPDLGYNEQFF.